Below are 26 T cell receptor beta chains sequenced from a single sample in a study of radiotherapy plus CTLA-4 blockade in lung cancer (dated by TCRdb to between 2017 and 2018). Library creation used the immunoSEQ multiplex PCR assay. TCRdb mirrors the immuneACCESS table, restricted to in-frame sequences. Some clones are absent from its copies; in checked studies, under half trace to an unresolved V gene, and the reason for the others is unknown. This sample is represented by 45,000 or so clones; 60% to 80% of them were singletons. The ten top clones hold 8.3% of the sample. Sequenced here: peripheral blood, sampled from a patient treated with radiotherapy plus ipilimumab. These receptors all come from a human donor with non-small cell lung cancer who had stable disease on radiotherapy plus ipilimumab.

This clone appeared a single time. The rearrangement uses TRBV6-5 and TRBJ1-6, with 7 bases matching TRBD1. Looked up from germline, CDR1 is MNHEY and CDR2 is SVGAGI. V lost 4 bases, J lost 9 bases, and 9 bases stayed unmatched. This CDR3 is 15 amino acids long. The DNA of the CDR3 is TGTGCCAGCAGTTCTCGACAGGGTTTAGGTTCACCCCTCCACTTT. Translating gives CASSSRQGLGSPLHF.

The V call is TRBV9, the J call TRBJ2-1; TRBD1 aligns across 10 bases. This CDR3 has 15 residues. The V segment lost 3 bases and the J segment 12 bases; nucleotides outside the gene matches: 12. Germline CDR1 is SGDLS and CDR2 is YYNGEE. CDR3 protein: CASSAHTTGGLRQFF. As DNA, the CDR3 is TGTGCCAGCAGCGCACATACGACAGGGGGCTTAAGGCAGTTCTTC.

The chain carries TRBV19 and TRBJ1-5; no reliable D call. Trimming stripped 0 bases from V and 6 bases from J, with 6 bases between. CDR3 length: 13 amino acids. Germline V gives CDR1 LNHDA, CDR2 SQIVND (reference sequence). The CDR3 is CASSIDGSQPQHF. The CDR3 DNA reads as TGTGCCAGTAGTATAGATGGGTCTCAGCCCCAGCATTTT.

This chain links TRBV7-3 with TRBJ2-3; unclear D gene. Trimming stripped 3 bases from V and 4 bases from J, with 5 bases between. This CDR3 spans 12 amino acids. Germline V gives CDR1 SGHTA, CDR2 FQGTGA. The chain's CDR3 is CASSLTADTQYF. The CDR3 nucleotides read TGTGCCAGCAGCTTGACCGCAGATACGCAGTATTTT.

The chain employs TRBV2 and TRBJ1-3; D is perhaps TRBD1 (5 bases). The CDR3 extends over 13 amino acids. The germline V and J ends were trimmed by 8 bases and 2 bases, with 10 bases remaining between them. Germline V gene sequence: CDR1 SNHLY, CDR2 FYNNEI. CDR3 in amino acids: CASLRGAGNTIYF. CDR3 in DNA: TGTGCCAGCCTCCGGGGGGCTGGAAACACCATATATTTT.

J is TRBJ2-3 and V is TRBV4-3; 8 nucleotides match TRBD2. V trimming: 1 base; J trimming: 5 bases; junction bases outside the gene matches: 2. The germline CDR1 and CDR2 sequences are LGHNA and YSLEER. The CDR3 is made up of 14 amino acids. CDR3 residues: CASSQVLAGDTQYF. The CDR3 DNA reads as TGCGCCAGCAGCCAAGTCCTAGCGGGAGATACGCAGTATTTT.

The gene calls are TRBV6-5 and TRBJ2-5, with 8 bases fitting TRBD1. Germline-derived CDR1 and CDR2 are MNHEY and SVGAGI. J was trimmed by 1 base and V by 6 bases; bases with no gene match: 4. There are 14 residues in the CDR3. CDR3 protein: CASRNTGGQETQYF. Written as DNA, the CDR3 is TGTGCCAGCAGAAATACAGGGGGCCAAGAGACCCAGTACTTC.

The chain employs TRBV5-6 and TRBJ1-5, with D perhaps TRBD1 (5 bases). Germline CDR1 and CDR2: SGHDT and YYEEEE. This CDR3 has 16 amino acids. The V gene lost 0 bases and the J gene lost 4 bases, with 14 bases spanning the gap. The CDR3 DNA sequence: TGTGCCAGCAGCTTGGTATATTTGGGGCGGAATCAGCCCCAGCATTTT. It is translated as CASSLVYLGRNQPQHF.

There are a few counts of this clone. The gene calls are TRBV9 and TRBJ2-3; no reliable D call. Trimming shortened V by 0 bases and J by 1 base, and 9 bases separated the two germline ends. Germline values: CDR1 SGDLS, CDR2 YYNGEE. The CDR3 extends over 15 amino acids. CDR3 in amino acids: CASSVVAGGTDTQYF. The CDR3 DNA follows: TGTGCCAGCAGCGTAGTAGCTGGGGGCACAGATACGCAGTATTTT.

The rearrangement links TRBV19 to TRBJ1-2; 7 bases map to TRBD1. Per the germline V gene, CDR1 is LNHDA and CDR2 is SQIVND (reference sequence). CDR3 size: 16 residues. The V segment lost 3 bases and the J segment 5 bases; nucleotides outside the gene matches: 12. The CDR3 DNA is TGTGCCAGTAGTATGCCCGGACAGGCCCTCAATTATGGCTACACCTTC. It codes for CASSMPGQALNYGYTF.

J is TRBJ2-1 and V is TRBV12-5, with a possible D match to TRBD2 (6 bases). The germline CDR1 and CDR2 sequences are LGHNT and FRNRAP. V lost 0 bases and J lost 0, with 12 bases in between. CDR3 length: 17 amino acids. CDR3 amino acids: CASGLVLGGVSYNEQFF. CDR3 sequence (DNA): TGTGCTAGTGGTTTGGTACTCGGCGGGGTCTCCTACAATGAGCAGTTCTTC. The complete variable domain, with remaining parts taken from reference TRBV12-5 and TRBJ2-1, reads DARVTQTPRHKVTEMGQEVTMRCQPILGHNTVFWYRQTMMQGLELLAYFRNRAPLDDSGMPKDRFSAEMPDATLATLKIQPSEPRDSAVYFCASGLVLGGVSYNEQFFGPGTRLTVL.

This clone has only a few counts. This chain uses TRBV6-1 with TRBJ1-3, with D possibly matching TRBD1 (5 bases). The V gene lost 8 bases and the J gene lost 0 bases, with 11 bases spanning the gap. The germline CDR1 and CDR2 sequences are MNHNS and SASEGT. The CDR3 runs 14 residues. This CDR3 reads CASAPTVSGNTIYF. CDR3 sequence (DNA): TGTGCCAGCGCCCCGACAGTCTCTGGAAACACCATATATTTT.

The J gene is TRBJ1-1, the V gene TRBV15; the match to TRBD1 covers 7 bases. Looked up from germline, CDR1 is LNHNV and CDR2 is YYDKDF (reference sequence). This CDR3 is 17 amino acids long. Germline trimming cut 3 bases from V and 4 bases from J; bases unmatched to any gene: 14. The CDR3 loop is CATSSVGGRGWLTEAFF. DNA of the CDR3: TGTGCCACCAGCAGTGTCGGGGGCAGGGGGTGGCTCACTGAAGCTTTCTTT.

This clone was picked up a small number of times. This rearrangement joins TRBV10-3 to TRBJ2-5; D ambiguous. With 0 bases removed from V and 4 bases from J, the gap between germline ends came to 6 bases. Germline-derived CDR1 and CDR2 are ENHRY and SYGVKD. The CDR3 loop spans 13 amino acids. The CDR3 here is CAISESKGETQYF. The CDR3 DNA follows: TGTGCCATCAGTGAGTCGAAGGGAGAGACCCAGTACTTC.

The genes are TRBV28 and TRBJ1-1; possible D gene TRBD1, 5 bases. The CDR3 length is 14 residues. Germline V lookup: CDR1 MDHEN, CDR2 SYDVKM. V was trimmed by 2 bases and J by 3 bases, leaving 10 bases between them. The CDR3 region is CASSLGGEYTEAFF. The CDR3, as DNA: TGTGCCAGCAGTTTAGGGGGGGAATACACTGAAGCTTTCTTT.

This chain connects TRBV28 to TRBJ1-1; D remains unclear. The CDR3 sequence is 14 residues long. From germline, CDR1 is MDHEN and CDR2 SYDVKM. V was shortened by 3 bases and J by 4 bases, with 12 bases between the two germline ends. This CDR3 is CASSFGRRGTEAFF. CDR3 in DNA: TGTGCCAGCAGTTTTGGGCGGAGAGGCACTGAAGCTTTCTTT.

V is TRBV6-5 and J is TRBJ1-2; the match to TRBD1 covers 8 bases. Germline trimming cut 5 bases from V and 4 bases from J; bases unmatched to any gene: 9. This CDR3 region has 15 residues. CDR1 is MNHEY and CDR2 is SVGAGI in the germline V gene. The CDR3 DNA is TGTGCCAGCAGTCCCGAGCCAGGGGGCCTCTATGGCTACACCTTC. It is translated as CASSPEPGGLYGYTF.

Only a few counts were recorded for this clone. The chain uses TRBV2 and TRBJ2-7; tentative D call: TRBD2 (6 bases). V lost 5 bases, J lost 1 base, and 15 bases lay in between. CDR1 is SNHLY and CDR2 is FYNNEI in the germline V gene. CDR3 size: 15 residues. CDR3 region: CASSYSGDGSYEQYF. The DNA for the CDR3 is TGTGCCAGCAGTTACTCGGGGGACGGATCCTACGAGCAGTACTTC.

The V call is TRBV6-6, the J call TRBJ2-5; D is possibly TRBD1 or TRBD2 (5 bases each). Trimming shortened V by 2 bases and J by 5 bases, and 9 bases separated the two germline ends. Germline lookup yields CDR1 MNHNY and CDR2 SVGAGI (reference sequence). The CDR3 consists of 13 residues. CDR3 residues: CASSYGGRETQYF. The CDR3, as DNA: TGTGCCAGCAGTTACGGGGGTCGGGAGACCCAGTACTTC.

V usage is TRBV4-1 and J usage is TRBJ2-5; D perhaps matches TRBD2 (6 bases). The germline V gene encodes CDR1 MGHRA and CDR2 YSYEKL. The length of the CDR3 is 14 residues. The germline V and J ends were trimmed by 3 bases and 3 bases, with 11 bases remaining between them. CDR3 region: CASSHPTREETQYF. The CDR3 coding sequence is TGCGCCAGCAGCCACCCGACTAGGGAAGAGACCCAGTACTTC.

The CDR3 reads CASSLTDDRVYEQYF. In DNA, the CDR3 is TGTGCCAGCAGCTTAACGGACGACAGGGTGTACGAGCAGTACTTC. The chain joins TRBV7-7 to TRBJ2-7; 7 nucleotides line up with TRBD1. The CDR3 covers 15 residues. V gave up 2 bases and J gave up 4 bases; unmatched junction bases: 8. The V gene's germline CDR1 is SSHAT and CDR2 FNYEAQ (reference sequence).

This chain uses TRBV10-3 with TRBJ1-6; weak D call: TRBD1 (6 bases). Trimming shortened V by 5 bases and J by 10 bases, and 18 bases separated the two germline ends. This CDR3 spans 15 amino acids. The germline V gene has CDR1 ENHRY and CDR2 SYGVKD. The CDR3 DNA sequence: TGTGCCATCAGTAAGATGGACAGTCGTGGGTCACCCCTCCACTTT. This gives the protein CAISKMDSRGSPLHF.

This clone has just one count. This chain links TRBV14 with TRBJ2-3, with D maybe TRBD1 (6 bases). There are 15 residues in the CDR3. V dropped 1 base and J dropped 2 bases, with 10 bases sitting between them. The germline gives CDR1 SGHDN, CDR2 FVKESK. The CDR3 protein is CASSQGGLATDTQYF. The CDR3 DNA is TGTGCCAGCAGCCAAGGGGGGCTAGCCACAGATACGCAGTATTTT.

The CDR3 DNA reads TGTGCCAGCAGCCAAGTAGACAGGCAGAACACCGGGGAGCTGTTTTTT. It encodes CASSQVDRQNTGELFF. This sequence joins TRBV14 and TRBJ2-2; D may be TRBD1 (6 bases). Per the germline V gene, CDR1 is SGHDN and CDR2 is FVKESK. The CDR3 sequence is 16 residues long. The germline V and J ends were trimmed by 1 base and 1 base, with 10 bases remaining between them. Complete variable domain (other parts from reference TRBV14 and TRBJ2-2): EAGVTQFPSHSVIEKGQTVTLRCDPISGHDNLYWYRRVMGKEIKFLLHFVKESKQDESGMPNNRFLAERTGGTYSTLKVQPAELEDSGVYFCASSQVDRQNTGELFFGEGSRLTVL.

This chain links TRBV7-9 with TRBJ1-2; D ambiguous. Deletions cut 0 bases from V and 7 bases from J, with 6 bases between. Germline assignment: CDR1 SEHNR and CDR2 FQNEAQ (reference sequence). This CDR3 is built from 12 residues. The CDR3 sequence: CASSLAQLGYTF. In nucleotides, the CDR3 is TGTGCCAGCAGCTTAGCACAGCTTGGCTACACCTTC.

A single count supports this clone. This rearrangement joins TRBV7-2 to TRBJ2-1, with a possible D match to TRBD2 (5 bases). Trimming took off 5 bases at V and 4 bases at J, with 12 bases between the two ends. CDR3 length: 14 residues. Per the germline V gene, CDR1 is SGHTA and CDR2 is FQGNSA. The chain's CDR3 is CASSPPGGYNEQFF. The CDR3 coding sequence is TGTGCCAGCAGCCCCCCTGGCGGGTACAATGAGCAGTTCTTC.